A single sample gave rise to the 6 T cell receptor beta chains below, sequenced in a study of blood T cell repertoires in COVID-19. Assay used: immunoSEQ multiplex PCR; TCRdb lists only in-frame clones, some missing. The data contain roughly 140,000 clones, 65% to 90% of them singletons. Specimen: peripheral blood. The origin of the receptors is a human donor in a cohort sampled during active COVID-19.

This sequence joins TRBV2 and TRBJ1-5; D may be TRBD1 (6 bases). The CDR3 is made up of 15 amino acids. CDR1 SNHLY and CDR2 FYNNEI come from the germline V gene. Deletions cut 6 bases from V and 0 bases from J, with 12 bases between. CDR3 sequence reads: CASRAGTYSNQPQHF. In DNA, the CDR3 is TGTGCCAGCAGGGCCGGGACATATAGCAATCAGCCCCAGCATTTT.

CDR3 region: CASSVGEGAPTNEKLFF. As DNA, the CDR3 is TGTGCCAGCAGCGTAGGAGAGGGGGCCCCAACTAATGAAAAACTGTTTTTT. The chain recombines TRBV9 with TRBJ1-4; TRBD1 agrees at 7 bases. The J segment lost 0 bases and the V segment lost 0 bases, leaving 5 bases of the junction unmatched. CDR3 length equals 17 residues. Germline CDR1 SGDLS, CDR2 YYNGEE.

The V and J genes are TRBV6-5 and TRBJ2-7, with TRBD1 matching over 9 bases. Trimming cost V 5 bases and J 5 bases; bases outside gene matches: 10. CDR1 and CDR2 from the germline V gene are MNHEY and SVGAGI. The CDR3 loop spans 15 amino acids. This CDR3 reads CASSKAGTGYDEQYF. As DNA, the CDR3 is TGTGCCAGCAGTAAGGCCGGGACAGGGTATGACGAGCAGTACTTC.

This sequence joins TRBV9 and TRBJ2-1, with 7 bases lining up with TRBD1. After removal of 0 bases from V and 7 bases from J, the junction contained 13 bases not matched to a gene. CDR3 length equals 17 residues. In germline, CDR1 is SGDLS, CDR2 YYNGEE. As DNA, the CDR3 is TGTGCCAGCAGCGTAGAGGTAACGGGGACAGCCCCTAATGAGCAGTTCTTC. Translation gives CASSVEVTGTAPNEQFF. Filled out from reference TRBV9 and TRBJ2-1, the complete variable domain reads DSGVTQTPKHLITATGQRVTLRCSPRSGDLSVYWYQQSLDQGLQFLIQYYNGEERAKGNILERFSAQQFPDLHSELNLSSLELGDSALYFCASSVEVTGTAPNEQFFGPGTRLTVL.

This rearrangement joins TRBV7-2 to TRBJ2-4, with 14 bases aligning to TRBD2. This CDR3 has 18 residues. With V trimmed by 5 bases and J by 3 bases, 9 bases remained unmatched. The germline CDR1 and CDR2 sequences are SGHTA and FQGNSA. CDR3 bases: TGTGCCAGCAGCCTTCCGGGACTAGCGGGAGTGGGCAAAAACATTCAGTACTTC. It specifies CASSLPGLAGVGKNIQYF. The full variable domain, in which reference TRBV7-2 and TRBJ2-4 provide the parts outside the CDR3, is GAGVSQSPSNKVTEKGKDVELRCDPISGHTALYWYRQSLGQGLEFLIYFQGNSAPDKSGLPSDRFSAERTGGSVSTLTIQRTQQEDSAVYLCASSLPGLAGVGKNIQYFGAGTRLSVL.

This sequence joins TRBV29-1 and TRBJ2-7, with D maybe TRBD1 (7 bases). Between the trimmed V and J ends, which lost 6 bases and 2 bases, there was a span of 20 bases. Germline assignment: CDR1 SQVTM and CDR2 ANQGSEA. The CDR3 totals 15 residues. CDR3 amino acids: CSVPVGGQGAYEQYF. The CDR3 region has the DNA TGCAGCGTCCCCGTGGGGGGTCAGGGGGCCTACGAGCAGTACTTC.